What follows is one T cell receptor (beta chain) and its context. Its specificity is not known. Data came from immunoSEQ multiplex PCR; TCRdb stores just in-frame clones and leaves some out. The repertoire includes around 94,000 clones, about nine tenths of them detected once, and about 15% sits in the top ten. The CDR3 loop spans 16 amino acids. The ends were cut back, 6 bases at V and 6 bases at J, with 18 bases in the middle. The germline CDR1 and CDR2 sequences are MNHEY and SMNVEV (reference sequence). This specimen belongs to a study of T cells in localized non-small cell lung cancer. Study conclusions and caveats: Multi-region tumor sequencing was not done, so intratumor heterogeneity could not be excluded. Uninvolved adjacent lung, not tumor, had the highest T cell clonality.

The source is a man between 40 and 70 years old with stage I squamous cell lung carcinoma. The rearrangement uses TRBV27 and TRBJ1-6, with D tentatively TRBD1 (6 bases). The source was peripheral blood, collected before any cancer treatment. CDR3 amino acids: CASRTRDNHFNSPLHF. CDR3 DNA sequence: TGTGCCAGCAGAACCCGGGACAACCATTTTAATTCACCCCTCCACTTT.